Listed here is a single TCR beta chain. The data were taken from a study of blood T cell repertoires in COVID-19. Looking at the study overall: Nucleic acid was either cDNA or gDNA, and it came from T cells, B-cell-depleted T cells, or PBMCs.

Original handling: Estimated nucleated cell counts came from reference gene primer amplification. The repertoire was sequenced with immunoSEQ multiplex PCR; TCRdb's copy has only in-frame clones and lacks some. D and trimming come from the DNA, and the V and J calls and clone size come from that table. The repertoire holds tens of thousands of clones, with 60% to 85% as singletons. Germline assignment: CDR1 ENHRY and CDR2 SYGVKD. V was shortened by 5 bases and J by 2 bases, with 7 bases between the two germline ends. This CDR3 region has 13 residues. This TCR was recovered from a human donor in a cohort sampled during active COVID-19. V usage is TRBV10-3 and J usage is TRBJ1-5; no definite D call. Specimen: peripheral blood. CDR3 sequence reads: CAISTPGNQPQHF. CDR3 coding DNA: TGTGCCATCAGTACCCCAGGCAATCAGCCCCAGCATTTT.